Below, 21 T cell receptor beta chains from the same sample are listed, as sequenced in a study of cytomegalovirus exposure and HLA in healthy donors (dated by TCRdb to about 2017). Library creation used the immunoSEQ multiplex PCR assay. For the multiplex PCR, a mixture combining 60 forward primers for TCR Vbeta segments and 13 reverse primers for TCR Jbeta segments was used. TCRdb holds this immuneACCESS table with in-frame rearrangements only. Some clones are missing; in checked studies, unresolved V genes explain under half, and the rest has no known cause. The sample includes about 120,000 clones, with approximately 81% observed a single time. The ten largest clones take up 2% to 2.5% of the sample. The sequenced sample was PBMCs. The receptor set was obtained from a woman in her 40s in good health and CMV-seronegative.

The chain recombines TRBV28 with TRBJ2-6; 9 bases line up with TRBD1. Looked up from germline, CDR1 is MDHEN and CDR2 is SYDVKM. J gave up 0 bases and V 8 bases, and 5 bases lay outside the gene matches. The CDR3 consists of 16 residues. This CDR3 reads CASGEDRGSGANVLTF. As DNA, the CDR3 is TGTGCCAGCGGAGAGGACAGGGGCTCTGGGGCCAACGTCCTGACTTTC.

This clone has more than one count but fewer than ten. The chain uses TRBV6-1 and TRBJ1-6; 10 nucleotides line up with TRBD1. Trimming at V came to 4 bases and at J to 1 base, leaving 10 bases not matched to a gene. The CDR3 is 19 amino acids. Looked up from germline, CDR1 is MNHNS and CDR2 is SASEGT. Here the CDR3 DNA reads TGTGCCAGCAGTGGGAAAGACAGGGGGCTTGCTTCCTATAATTCACCCCTCCACTTT. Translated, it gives CASSGKDRGLASYNSPLHF.

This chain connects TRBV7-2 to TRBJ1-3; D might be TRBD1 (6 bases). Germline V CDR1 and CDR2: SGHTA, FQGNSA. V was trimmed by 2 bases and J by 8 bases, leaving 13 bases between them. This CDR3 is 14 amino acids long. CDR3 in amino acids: CASSLIGRGDTIYF. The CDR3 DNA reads TGTGCCAGCAGCTTAATCGGCAGGGGAGACACCATATATTTT.

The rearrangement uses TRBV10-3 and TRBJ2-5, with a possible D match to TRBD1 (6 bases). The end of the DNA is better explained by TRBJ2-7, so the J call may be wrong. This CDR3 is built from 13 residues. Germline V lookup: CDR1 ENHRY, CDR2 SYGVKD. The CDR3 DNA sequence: TGTGCCACCCTGGACAGTATATCCTACGAGCAGTACTTC. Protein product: CATLDSISYEQYF.

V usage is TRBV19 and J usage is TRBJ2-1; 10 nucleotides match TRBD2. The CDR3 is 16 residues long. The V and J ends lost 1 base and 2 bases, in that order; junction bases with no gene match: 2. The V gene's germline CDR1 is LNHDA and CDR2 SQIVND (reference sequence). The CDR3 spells CASSIVSGGAYNEQFF. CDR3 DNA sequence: TGTGCCAGTAGTATAGTAAGCGGGGGGGCCTACAATGAGCAGTTCTTC. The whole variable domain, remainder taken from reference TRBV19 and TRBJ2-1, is DGGITQSPKYLFRKEGQNVTLSCEQNLNHDAMYWYRQDPGQGLRLIYYSQIVNDFQKGDIAEGYSVSREKKESFPLTVTSAQKNPTAFYLCASSIVSGGAYNEQFFGPGTRLTVL.

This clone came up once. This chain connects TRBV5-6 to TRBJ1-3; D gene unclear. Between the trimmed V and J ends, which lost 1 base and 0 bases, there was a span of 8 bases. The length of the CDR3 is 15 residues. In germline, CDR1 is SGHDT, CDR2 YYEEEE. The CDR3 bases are TGTGCCAGCAGCTTGTTCGGACTCTCTGGAAACACCATATATTTT. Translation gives CASSLFGLSGNTIYF.

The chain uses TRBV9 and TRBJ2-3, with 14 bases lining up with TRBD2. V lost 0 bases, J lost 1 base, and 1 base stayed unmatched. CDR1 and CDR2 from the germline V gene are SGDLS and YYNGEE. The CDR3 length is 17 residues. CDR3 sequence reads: CASSVGGLAGGTDTQYF. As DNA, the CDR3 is TGTGCCAGCAGCGTAGGGGGACTAGCGGGGGGCACAGATACGCAGTATTTT. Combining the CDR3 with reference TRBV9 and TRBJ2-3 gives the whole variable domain DSGVTQTPKHLITATGQRVTLRCSPRSGDLSVYWYQQSLDQGLQFLIQYYNGEERAKGNILERFSAQQFPDLHSELNLSSLELGDSALYFCASSVGGLAGGTDTQYFGPGTRLTVL.

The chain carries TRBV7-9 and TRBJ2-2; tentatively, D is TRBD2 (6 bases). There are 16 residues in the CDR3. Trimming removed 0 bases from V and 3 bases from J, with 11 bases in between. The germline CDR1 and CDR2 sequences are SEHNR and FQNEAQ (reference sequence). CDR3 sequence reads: CASSLAGLIHTGELFF. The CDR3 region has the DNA TGTGCCAGCAGCTTAGCGGGACTCATTCACACCGGGGAGCTGTTTTTT.

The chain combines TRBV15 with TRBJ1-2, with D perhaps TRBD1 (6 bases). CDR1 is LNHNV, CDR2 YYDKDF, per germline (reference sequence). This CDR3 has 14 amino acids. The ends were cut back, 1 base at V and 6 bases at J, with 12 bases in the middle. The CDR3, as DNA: TGTGCCACCAGCAGAGCAACAGGGAGACATGGCTACACCTTC. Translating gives CATSRATGRHGYTF.

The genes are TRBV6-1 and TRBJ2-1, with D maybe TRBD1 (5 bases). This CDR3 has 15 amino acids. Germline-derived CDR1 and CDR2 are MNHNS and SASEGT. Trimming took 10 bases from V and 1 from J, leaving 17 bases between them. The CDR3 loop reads CATSRAEGSYNEQFF. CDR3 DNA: TGTGCCACCAGCAGGGCGGAAGGATCCTACAATGAGCAGTTCTTC.

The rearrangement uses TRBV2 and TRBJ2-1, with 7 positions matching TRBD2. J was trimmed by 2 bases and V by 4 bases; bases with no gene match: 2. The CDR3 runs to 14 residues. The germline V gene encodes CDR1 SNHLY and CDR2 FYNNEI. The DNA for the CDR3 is TGTGCCAGCAGTGGCCGGGAGGCCTACAATGAGCAGTTCTTC. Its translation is CASSGREAYNEQFF.

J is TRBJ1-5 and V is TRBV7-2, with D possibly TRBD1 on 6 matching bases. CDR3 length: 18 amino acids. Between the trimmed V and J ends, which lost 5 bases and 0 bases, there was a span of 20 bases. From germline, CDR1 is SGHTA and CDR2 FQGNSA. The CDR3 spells CASSRLTGQGLSNQPQHF. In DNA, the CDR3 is TGTGCCAGCAGCCGGTTAACGGGACAAGGGCTTAGCAATCAGCCCCAGCATTTT.

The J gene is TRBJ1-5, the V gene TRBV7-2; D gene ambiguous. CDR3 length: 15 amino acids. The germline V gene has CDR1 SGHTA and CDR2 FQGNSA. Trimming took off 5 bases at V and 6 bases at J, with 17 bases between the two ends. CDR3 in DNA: TGTGCCAGCAGCCACATGGCGGGGTTCACTCAGCCCCAGCATTTT. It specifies CASSHMAGFTQPQHF.

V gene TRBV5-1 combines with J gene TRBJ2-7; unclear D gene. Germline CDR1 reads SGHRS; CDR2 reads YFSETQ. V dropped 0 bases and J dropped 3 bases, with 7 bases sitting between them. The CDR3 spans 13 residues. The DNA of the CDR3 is TGCGCCAGCAGCTTGGAACTTAACTACGAGCAGTACTTC. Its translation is CASSLELNYEQYF.

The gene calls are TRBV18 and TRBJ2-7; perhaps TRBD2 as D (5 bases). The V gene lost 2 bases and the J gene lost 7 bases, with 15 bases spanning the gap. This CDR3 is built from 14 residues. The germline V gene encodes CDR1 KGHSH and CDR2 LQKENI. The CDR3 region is CASSPTTGSGEQYF. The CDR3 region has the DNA TGTGCCAGCTCACCAACGACGGGGTCGGGGGAGCAGTACTTC.

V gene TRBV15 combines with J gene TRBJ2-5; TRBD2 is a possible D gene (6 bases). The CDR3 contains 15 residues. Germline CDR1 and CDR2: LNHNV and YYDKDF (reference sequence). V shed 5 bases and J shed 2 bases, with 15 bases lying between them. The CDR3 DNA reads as TGTGCCACCAGCCCTGGCGGGGCAGGACAAGAGACCCAGTACTTC. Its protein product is CATSPGGAGQETQYF.

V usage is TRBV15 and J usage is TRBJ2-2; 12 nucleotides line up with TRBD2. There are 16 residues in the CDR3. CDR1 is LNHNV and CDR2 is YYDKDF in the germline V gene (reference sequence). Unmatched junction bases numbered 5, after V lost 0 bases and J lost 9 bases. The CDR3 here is CATSRDRTSGIWELFF. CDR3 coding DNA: TGTGCCACCAGCAGAGATCGGACTAGCGGGATTTGGGAGCTGTTTTTT.

The CDR3 loop reads CASSPAINEKLFF. The CDR3 nucleotides are TGTGCCAGCTCACCAGCGATTAATGAAAAACTGTTTTTT. V usage is TRBV18 and J usage is TRBJ1-4; D remains ambiguous. This CDR3 is 13 amino acids long. Germline CDR1 and CDR2: KGHSH and LQKENI. V was cut by 2 bases and J by 4 bases, with 5 bases left in between.

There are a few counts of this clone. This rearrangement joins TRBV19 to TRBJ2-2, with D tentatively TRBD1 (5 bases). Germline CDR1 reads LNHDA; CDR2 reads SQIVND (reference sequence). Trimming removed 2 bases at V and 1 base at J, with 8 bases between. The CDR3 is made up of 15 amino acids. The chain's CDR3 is CASSIRQGNTGELFF. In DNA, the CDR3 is TGTGCCAGTAGTATAAGGCAGGGGAACACCGGGGAGCTGTTTTTT. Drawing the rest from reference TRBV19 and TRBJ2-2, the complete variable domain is DGGITQSPKYLFRKEGQNVTLSCEQNLNHDAMYWYRQDPGQGLRLIYYSQIVNDFQKGDIAEGYSVSREKKESFPLTVTSAQKNPTAFYLCASSIRQGNTGELFFGEGSRLTVL.

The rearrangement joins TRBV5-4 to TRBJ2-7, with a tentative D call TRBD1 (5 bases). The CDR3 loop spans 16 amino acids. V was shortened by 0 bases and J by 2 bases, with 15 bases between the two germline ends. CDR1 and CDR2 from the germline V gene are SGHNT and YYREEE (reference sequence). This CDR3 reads CASSLEGKASPYEQYF. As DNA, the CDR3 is TGTGCCAGCAGCTTGGAGGGGAAGGCGAGCCCCTACGAGCAGTACTTC.

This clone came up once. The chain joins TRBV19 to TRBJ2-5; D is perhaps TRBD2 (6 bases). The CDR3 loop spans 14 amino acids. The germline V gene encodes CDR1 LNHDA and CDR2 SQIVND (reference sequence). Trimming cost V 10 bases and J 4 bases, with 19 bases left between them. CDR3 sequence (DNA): TGTGCCACGGCCGGGGCGGGGCAAAGAGAGACCCAGTACTTC. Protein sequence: CATAGAGQRETQYF.